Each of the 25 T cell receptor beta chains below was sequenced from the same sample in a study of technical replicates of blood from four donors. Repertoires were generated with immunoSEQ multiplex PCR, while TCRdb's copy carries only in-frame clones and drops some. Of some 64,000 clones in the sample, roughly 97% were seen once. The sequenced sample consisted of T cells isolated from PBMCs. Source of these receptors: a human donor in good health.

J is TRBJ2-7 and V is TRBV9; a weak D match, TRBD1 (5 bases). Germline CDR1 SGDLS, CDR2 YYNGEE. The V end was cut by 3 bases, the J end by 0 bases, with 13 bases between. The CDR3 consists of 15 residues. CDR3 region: CASSALDSLSYEQYF. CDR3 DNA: TGTGCCAGCAGCGCCTTAGACAGCCTCTCCTACGAGCAGTACTTC. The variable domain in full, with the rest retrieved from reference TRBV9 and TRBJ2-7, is DSGVTQTPKHLITATGQRVTLRCSPRSGDLSVYWYQQSLDQGLQFLIQYYNGEERAKGNILERFSAQQFPDLHSELNLSSLELGDSALYFCASSALDSLSYEQYFGPGTRLTVT.

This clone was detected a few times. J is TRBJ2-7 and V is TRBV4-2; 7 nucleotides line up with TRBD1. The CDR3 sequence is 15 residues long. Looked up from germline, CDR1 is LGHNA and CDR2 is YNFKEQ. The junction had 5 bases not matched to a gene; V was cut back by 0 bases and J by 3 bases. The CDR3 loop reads CASSQEGDRFYEQYF. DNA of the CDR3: TGTGCCAGCAGCCAAGAAGGGGACAGATTCTACGAGCAGTACTTC.

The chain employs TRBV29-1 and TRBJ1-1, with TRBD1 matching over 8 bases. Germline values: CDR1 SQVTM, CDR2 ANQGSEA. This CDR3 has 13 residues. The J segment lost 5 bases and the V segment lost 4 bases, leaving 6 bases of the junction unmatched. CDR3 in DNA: TGCAGCGTTGGCTGGACAGGGTTAACTGAAGCTTTCTTT. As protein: CSVGWTGLTEAFF.

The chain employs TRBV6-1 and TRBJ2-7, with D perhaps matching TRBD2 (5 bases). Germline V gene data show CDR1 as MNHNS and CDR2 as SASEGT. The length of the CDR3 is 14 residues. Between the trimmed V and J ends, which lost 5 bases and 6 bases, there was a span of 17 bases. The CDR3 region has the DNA TGTGCCAGCAGTAGACCCAACGGAGGTCGCGAGCAGTACTTC. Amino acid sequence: CASSRPNGGREQYF.

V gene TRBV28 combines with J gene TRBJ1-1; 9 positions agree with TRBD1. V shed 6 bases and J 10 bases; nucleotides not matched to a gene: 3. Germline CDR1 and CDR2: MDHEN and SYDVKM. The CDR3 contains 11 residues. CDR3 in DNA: TGTGCCAGCAGGGTGACAGGGGGAGCTTTCTTT. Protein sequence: CASRVTGGAFF.

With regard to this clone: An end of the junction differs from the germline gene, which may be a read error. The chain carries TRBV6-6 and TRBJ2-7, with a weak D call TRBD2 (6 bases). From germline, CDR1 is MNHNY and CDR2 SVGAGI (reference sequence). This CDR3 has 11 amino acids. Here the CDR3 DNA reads TGTGCCAGCAGTTACTCGCGGGGTTGGCACTTC. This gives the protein CASSYSRGWHF.

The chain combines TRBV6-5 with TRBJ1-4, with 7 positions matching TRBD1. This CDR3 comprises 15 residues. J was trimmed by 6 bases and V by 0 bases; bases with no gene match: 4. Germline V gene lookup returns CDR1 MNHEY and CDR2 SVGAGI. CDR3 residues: CASSYSHRGYEKLFF. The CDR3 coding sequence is TGTGCCAGCAGTTACTCTCACAGGGGTTATGAAAAACTGTTTTTT.

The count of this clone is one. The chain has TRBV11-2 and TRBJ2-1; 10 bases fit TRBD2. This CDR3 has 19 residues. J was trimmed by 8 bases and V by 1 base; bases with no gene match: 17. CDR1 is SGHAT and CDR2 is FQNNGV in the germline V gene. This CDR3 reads CASSLAGTPPSGGGDEQFF. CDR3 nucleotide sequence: TGTGCCAGCAGCTTAGCCGGGACACCCCCTAGCGGGGGTGGGGATGAGCAGTTCTTC.

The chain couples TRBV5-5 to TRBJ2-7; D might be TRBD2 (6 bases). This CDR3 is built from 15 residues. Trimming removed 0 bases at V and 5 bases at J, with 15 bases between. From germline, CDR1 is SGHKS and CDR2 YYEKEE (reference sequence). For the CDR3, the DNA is TGTGCCAGCAGCTTGGCCGCGGGGAGTTGGGACGAGCAGTACTTC. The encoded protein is CASSLAAGSWDEQYF. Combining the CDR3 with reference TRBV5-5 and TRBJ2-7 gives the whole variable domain DAGVTQSPTHLIKTRGQQVTLRCSPISGHKSVSWYQQVLGQGPQFIFQYYEKEERGRGNFPDRFSARQFPNYSSELNVNALLLGDSALYLCASSLAAGSWDEQYFGPGTRLTVT.

CDR3 coding DNA: TGTGCCTGGAGTGTACTCTTAGATCCGGGACTACATTCCTACGAGCAGTACTTC. It encodes CAWSVLLDPGLHSYEQYF. This chain connects TRBV30 to TRBJ2-7, with 7 bases aligning to TRBD2. Germline V gene lookup returns CDR1 GTSNPN and CDR2 SVGIG (reference sequence). V dropped 0 bases and J dropped 1; count of bases not matched to a gene: 15. The CDR3 loop spans 18 amino acids.

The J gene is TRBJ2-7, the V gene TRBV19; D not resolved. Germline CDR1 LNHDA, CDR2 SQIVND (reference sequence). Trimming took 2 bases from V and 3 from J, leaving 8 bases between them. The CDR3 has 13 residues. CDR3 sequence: CASSIQEGYEQYF. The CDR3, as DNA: TGTGCCAGTAGTATACAGGAAGGCTACGAGCAGTACTTC.

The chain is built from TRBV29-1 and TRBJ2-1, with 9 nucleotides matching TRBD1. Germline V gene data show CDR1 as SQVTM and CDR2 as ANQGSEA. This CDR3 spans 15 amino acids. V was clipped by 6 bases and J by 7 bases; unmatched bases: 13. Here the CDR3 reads CSVTHRDREVNEQFF. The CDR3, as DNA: TGCAGCGTAACACACCGGGACAGGGAGGTAAATGAGCAGTTCTTC.

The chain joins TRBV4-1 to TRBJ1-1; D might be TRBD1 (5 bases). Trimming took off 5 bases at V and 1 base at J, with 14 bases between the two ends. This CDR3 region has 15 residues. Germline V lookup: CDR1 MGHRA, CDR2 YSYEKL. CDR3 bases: TGCGCCAGCAGCGTCGACGGGGGAGAGAACACTGAAGCTTTCTTT. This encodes CASSVDGGENTEAFF.

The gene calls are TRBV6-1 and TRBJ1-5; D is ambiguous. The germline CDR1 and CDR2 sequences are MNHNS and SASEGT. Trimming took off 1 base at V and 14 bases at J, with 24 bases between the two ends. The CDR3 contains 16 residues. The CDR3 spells CASSEGSGSMILPKHF. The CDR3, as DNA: TGTGCCAGCAGTGAAGGAAGCGGTTCCATGATCCTCCCGAAGCATTTT.

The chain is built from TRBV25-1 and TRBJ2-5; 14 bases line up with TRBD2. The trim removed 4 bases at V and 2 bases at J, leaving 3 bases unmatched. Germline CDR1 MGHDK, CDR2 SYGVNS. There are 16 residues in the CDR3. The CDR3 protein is CASSGTSGGPQETQYF. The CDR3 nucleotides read TGTGCCAGCAGTGGGACTAGCGGGGGGCCGCAAGAGACCCAGTACTTC. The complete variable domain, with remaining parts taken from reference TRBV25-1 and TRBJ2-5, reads EADIYQTPRYLVIGTGKKITLECSQTMGHDKMYWYQQDPGMELHLIHYSYGVNSTEKGDLSSESTVSRIRTEHFPLTLESARPSHTSQYLCASSGTSGGPQETQYFGPGTRLLVL.

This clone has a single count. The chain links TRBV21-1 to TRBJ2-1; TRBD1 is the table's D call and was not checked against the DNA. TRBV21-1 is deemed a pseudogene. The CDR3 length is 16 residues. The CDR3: CASSKVAGPGHNEQFF. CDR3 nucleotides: TGTGCCAGCAGCAAAGTTGCAGGGCCAGGGCACAATGAGCAGTTCTTC.

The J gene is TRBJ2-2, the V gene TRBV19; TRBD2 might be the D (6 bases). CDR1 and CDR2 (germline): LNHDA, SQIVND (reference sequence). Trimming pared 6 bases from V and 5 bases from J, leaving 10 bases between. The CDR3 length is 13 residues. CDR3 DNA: TGTGCCAGTAGGGGACTGGGAACCGGGGAGCTGTTTTTT. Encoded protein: CASRGLGTGELFF. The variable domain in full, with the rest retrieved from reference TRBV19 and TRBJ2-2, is DGGITQSPKYLFRKEGQNVTLSCEQNLNHDAMYWYRQDPGQGLRLIYYSQIVNDFQKGDIAEGYSVSREKKESFPLTVTSAQKNPTAFYLCASRGLGTGELFFGEGSRLTVL.

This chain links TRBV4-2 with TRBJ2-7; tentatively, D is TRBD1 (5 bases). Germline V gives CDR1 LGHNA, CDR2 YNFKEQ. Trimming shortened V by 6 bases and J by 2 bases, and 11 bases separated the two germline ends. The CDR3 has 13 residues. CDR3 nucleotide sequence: TGTGCCAGCAGTCTGGGGCGCACCTACGAGCAGTACTTC. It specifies CASSLGRTYEQYF.

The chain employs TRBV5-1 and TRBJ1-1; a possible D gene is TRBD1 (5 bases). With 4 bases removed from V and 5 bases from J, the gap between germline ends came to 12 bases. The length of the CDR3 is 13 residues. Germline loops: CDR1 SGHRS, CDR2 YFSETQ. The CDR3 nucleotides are TGCGCCAGCAGCGGTGGCAGGGTAACTGAAGCTTTCTTT. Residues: CASSGGRVTEAFF.

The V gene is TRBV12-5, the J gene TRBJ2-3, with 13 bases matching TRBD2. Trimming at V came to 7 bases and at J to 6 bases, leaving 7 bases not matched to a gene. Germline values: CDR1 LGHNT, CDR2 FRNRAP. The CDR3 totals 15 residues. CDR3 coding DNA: TGTGCTAGTGCCCCCGGACTAGCGGGAGCGGATACGCAGTATTTT. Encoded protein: CASAPGLAGADTQYF.

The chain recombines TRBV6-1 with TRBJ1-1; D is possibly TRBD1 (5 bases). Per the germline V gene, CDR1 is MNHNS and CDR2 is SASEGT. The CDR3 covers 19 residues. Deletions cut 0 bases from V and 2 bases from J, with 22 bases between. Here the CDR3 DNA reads TGTGCCAGCAGTGAAGCTCCAAGACGTGGAGGGGCCAGTAACACTGAAGCTTTCTTT. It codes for CASSEAPRRGGASNTEAFF.

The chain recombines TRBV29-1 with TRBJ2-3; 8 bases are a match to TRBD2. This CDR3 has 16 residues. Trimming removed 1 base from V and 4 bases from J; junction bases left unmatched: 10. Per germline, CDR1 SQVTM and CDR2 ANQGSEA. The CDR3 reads CSVEAQREFGADTQYF. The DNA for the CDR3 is TGCAGCGTTGAAGCCCAGCGGGAGTTTGGGGCAGATACGCAGTATTTT.

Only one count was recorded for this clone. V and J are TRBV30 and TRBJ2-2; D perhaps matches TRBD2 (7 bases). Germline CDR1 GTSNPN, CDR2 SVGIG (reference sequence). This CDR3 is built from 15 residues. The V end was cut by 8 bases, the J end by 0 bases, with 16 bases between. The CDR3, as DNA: TGTGCCCATGATCCGGGGGGCGCGAACACCGGGGAGCTGTTTTTT. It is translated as CAHDPGGANTGELFF.

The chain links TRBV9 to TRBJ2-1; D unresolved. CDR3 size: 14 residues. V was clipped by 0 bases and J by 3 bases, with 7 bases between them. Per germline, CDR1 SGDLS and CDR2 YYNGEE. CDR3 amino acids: CASSVAAGYNEQFF. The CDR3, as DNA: TGTGCCAGCAGCGTAGCGGCAGGCTACAATGAGCAGTTCTTC.

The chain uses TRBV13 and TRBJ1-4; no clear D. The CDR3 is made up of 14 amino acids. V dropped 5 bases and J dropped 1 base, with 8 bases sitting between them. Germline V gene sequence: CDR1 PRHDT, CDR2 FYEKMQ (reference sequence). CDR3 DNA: TGTGCCAGCAGCCGAGGGTTAACTAATGAAAAACTGTTTTTT. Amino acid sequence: CASSRGLTNEKLFF.